This T cell receptor (beta chain) appears in the sequencing data of a study of technical replicates of blood from a few donors. The CDR3 spans 14 residues. Looked up from germline, CDR1 is SGHAT and CDR2 is FQNNGV. The V segment lost 5 bases and the J segment 2 bases; nucleotides outside the gene matches: 6. Assay used: immunoSEQ multiplex PCR; TCRdb lists only in-frame clones, some missing. Among 60,000 or so clones, around nine tenths were seen once, and the ten largest hold about 5%. This clonotype originated in a human donor in good health. Some clones in this sample may be carry-over from other donors' samples. The sequencing sample was made of PBMCs. This chain links TRBV11-2 with TRBJ2-7, with TRBD1 identical over 7 bases. In nucleotides, the CDR3 is TGTGCCAGCAGCCCCGCCAGGGGGACCTACGAGCAGTACTTC. Its protein product is CASSPARGTYEQYF.